A selection of T cell receptor beta chains follows, all from one sample in a study of cytomegalovirus exposure and HLA in healthy donors. Profiled with immunoSEQ multiplex PCR; TCRdb holds only in-frame clones, not every one. The table has 66,000 or so clones, about 90% seen once. The sample was PBMCs. These receptors originate from a man aged 25-40 years in good health and CMV-seropositive. CDR3s include the opening cysteine and the closing phenylalanine or tryptophan. The D gene is left open where the match is weak. Clone size appears in some rows only: once, few, many, or a class for an expanded clone.

size: .
D: TRBD2
V: TRBV4-1
J: TRBJ2-1
CDR3: CASSQDRSGRNNEQFF
DNA: TGCGCCAGCAGCCAAGACCGGAGCGGGAGAAACAATGAGCAGTTCTTC

size: .
D: .
V: TRBV27
J: TRBJ1-5
CDR3: CASSWGGAGQPQHF
DNA: TGTGCCAGCAGTTGGGGGGGCGCGGGGCAGCCCCAGCATTTT

size: .
D: .
V: TRBV28
J: TRBJ1-1
CDR3: CASSLRRGGSPEAFF
DNA: TGTGCCAGCAGTTTACGCCGGGGGGGGTCCCCTGAAGCTTTCTTT

size: .
D: TRBD1
V: TRBV4-3
J: TRBJ1-5
CDR3: CASSHWDRGGQPQHF
DNA: TGCGCCAGCAGCCACTGGGACAGGGGAGGTCAGCCCCAGCATTTT

size: .
D: TRBD2
V: TRBV7-9
J: TRBJ2-3
CDR3: CASSPEAGGSSDTQYF
DNA: TGTGCCAGCAGCCCTGAAGCGGGAGGGTCCTCAGATACGCAGTATTTT

size: .
D: TRBD1
V: TRBV18
J: TRBJ2-6
CDR3: CASSPRTGALSGANVLTF
DNA: TGTGCCAGCTCACCAAGGACAGGGGCCCTCTCTGGGGCCAACGTCCTGACTTTC

size: .
D: TRBD1
V: TRBV6-5
J: TRBJ1-1
CDR3: CASSSPYRGRNTEAFF
DNA: TGTGCCAGCAGTTCACCCTACAGGGGGCGGAACACTGAAGCTTTCTTT

size: once
D: .
V: TRBV9
J: TRBJ2-3
CDR3: CASSVGRGDTQYF
DNA: TGTGCCAGCAGCGTGGGTAGGGGGGATACGCAGTATTTT

size: .
D: .
V: TRBV6-5
J: TRBJ2-7
CDR3: CASSYTTVEGYEQYF
DNA: TGTGCCAGCAGTTATACGACGGTGGAGGGATACGAGCAGTACTTC

size: .
D: .
V: TRBV13
J: TRBJ2-1
CDR3: CASIQASEQFF
DNA: TGTGCCAGCATCCAGGCGTCTGAACAGTTCTTC

size: .
D: .
V: TRBV18
J: TRBJ2-3
CDR3: CASSLMGAGDTDTQYF
DNA: TGTGCCAGCTCACTAATGGGTGCAGGCGACACAGATACGCAGTATTTT

size: .
D: .
V: TRBV4-1
J: TRBJ1-3
CDR3: CASSPREFGRNTIYF
DNA: TGCGCCAGCAGCCCCCGGGAGTTCGGAAGAAACACCATATATTTT

size: .
D: TRBD2
V: TRBV6-5
J: TRBJ2-1
CDR3: CASCRGTSGNEQFF
DNA: TGTGCCAGCTGCCGTGGGACTAGCGGAAATGAGCAGTTCTTC